One sample yielded the 9 T cell receptor beta chains listed below, sequenced in a study of blood T cells in healthy people across ages. Next came a second PCR, run for roughly 7 to 12 cycles, which used a sample-barcoded 5' primer along with a J-beta primer mix. TCRdb independently ran MiXCR on the 5' RACE reads; one entry per CDR3 protein. The data show about 1.4 million distinct CDR3 sequences, with around 59% seen just once and over 6.5% held by the top ten. Sequences were obtained from blood. The source is a man between 18 and 35 years old in good health.

For this clonotype: One junction end disagrees with the germline gene, perhaps due to a read error. As DNA, the CDR3 is TGTGCTAGCAGCGCAGGGGACAGAACCACAGATACGCAGTATTTT. This encodes CASSAGDRTTDTQYF. This rearrangement joins TRBV7-7 to TRBJ2-3; TRBD1 agrees at 7 bases. This CDR3 is 15 amino acids long. CDR1 is SSHAT and CDR2 is FNYEAQ in the germline V gene (reference sequence).

The chain couples TRBV6-1 to TRBJ1-2; weak D call: TRBD1 (6 bases). V was pared by 6 bases and J by 6 bases, with 14 bases between. This CDR3 is 13 amino acids long. Germline V gene data show CDR1 as MNHNS and CDR2 as SASEGT. The CDR3 DNA follows: TGTGCCAGCAGCACCGGGACATCGAATGGCTACACCTTC. Residues: CASSTGTSNGYTF.

This rearrangement joins TRBV5-1 to TRBJ1-1; D gene ambiguous. The CDR3 loop spans 14 amino acids. V was clipped by 7 bases and J by 0 bases, with 13 bases between them. Per germline, CDR1 SGHRS and CDR2 YFSETQ. The DNA for the CDR3 is TGCGCCAGCCGTTCAGATCGCATGAACACTGAAGCTTTCTTT. Encoded protein: CASRSDRMNTEAFF.

The sample holds a few counts of this clonotype. V usage is TRBV2 and J usage is TRBJ2-1, with 9 bases fitting TRBD2. The CDR3 totals 14 residues. J gave up 5 bases and V 6 bases, and 5 bases lay outside the gene matches. From germline, CDR1 is SNHLY and CDR2 FYNNEI. This CDR3 reads CASRASGNNNEQFF. The CDR3, as DNA: TGTGCCAGCAGGGCTAGCGGGAACAACAATGAGCAGTTCTTC.

This clonotype has just a few counts. The chain has TRBV29-1 and TRBJ1-4; 9 positions agree with TRBD1. This CDR3 region has 12 residues. Germline CDR1 and CDR2: SQVTM and ANQGSEA. CDR3: CSIRQGGEKLFF. CDR3 in DNA: TGCAGTATACGACAGGGGGGCGAAAAACTGTTTTTT.

The DNA of the CDR3 is TGTGCCAGCAGCCCCCGTAACACGCACAGTACGCAGTATTTT. It translates to CASSPRNTHSTQYF. The genes are TRBV12-3 or TRBV12-4 and TRBJ2-3; D unclear. With 6 bases removed from V and 8 bases from J, the gap between germline ends came to 18 bases. This CDR3 contains 14 residues.

This clonotype was seen a handful of times. The chain carries TRBV27 and TRBJ2-1; 8 bases are a match to TRBD1. V lost 7 bases and J lost 7; bases outside the gene matches: 9. Per the germline V gene, CDR1 is MNHEY and CDR2 is SMNVEV (reference sequence). The CDR3 spans 14 residues. CDR3 in amino acids: CASTRTGYSNEQFF. CDR3 bases: TGTGCCAGCACCCGGACAGGGTATTCGAATGAGCAGTTCTTC.

The rearrangement joins TRBV6-2 or TRBV6-3 to TRBJ2-7; possibly TRBD1 for D (6 bases). CDR1 is MNHEY, CDR2 SVGEGT, per germline. The CDR3 has 16 amino acids. Trimming cost V 3 bases and J 2 bases, with 17 bases left between them. The CDR3 loop is CASSYRPETGPYEQYF. DNA for the CDR3: TGTGCCAGCAGTTATCGTCCAGAGACAGGACCCTACGAGCAGTACTTC.

The chain links TRBV20-1 to TRBJ2-5; 12 bases agree with TRBD2. Germline assignment: CDR1 DFQATT and CDR2 SNEGSKA (reference sequence). With V trimmed by 3 bases and J by 7 bases, 9 bases remained unmatched. The CDR3 consists of 15 residues. The CDR3 DNA is TGCAGTGCTAGGCCTAGCGGGGGGGTGAGTGGGACCCAGTACTTC. The encoded protein is CSARPSGGVSGTQYF.